The 32 T cell receptor beta chains in this list originate from one sample, sequenced in a study of shared clonotypes between healthy human individuals. Measured with immunoSEQ multiplex PCR; TCRdb has only the in-frame clones, and not every one. Of approximately 2,000,000 clones listed, around 92% were seen once; the top ten hold approximately 0.39%. What was sequenced was naive CD4+ T cells from PBMCs. Subset indicated: CD45RA+ positively selected. The origin of the receptors is a man aged 18 to 30 in good health. Some clones in this sample may be carry-over from other donors' samples.

The rearrangement joins TRBV6-5 to TRBJ1-1; 8 bases align to TRBD1. V trimming: 5 bases; J trimming: 1 base; junction bases outside the gene matches: 3. The CDR3 loop spans 14 amino acids. Germline CDR1 is MNHEY and CDR2 is SVGAGI. The CDR3 DNA sequence: TGTGCCAGCAGTCATGGACAGGGGAACACTGAAGCTTTCTTT. Translation gives CASSHGQGNTEAFF.

CDR3 coding DNA: TGTGCCTGGAGTGCCCGGGACAGGGGCACCGAGCAGTACTTC. As protein: CAWSARDRGTEQYF. The chain has TRBV30 and TRBJ2-7, with TRBD1 matching 10 bases. The germline V gene encodes CDR1 GTSNPN and CDR2 SVGIG (reference sequence). The CDR3 covers 14 residues. The trim removed 1 base at V and 6 bases at J, leaving 6 bases unmatched. Complete variable domain (other parts from reference TRBV30 and TRBJ2-7): SQTIHQWPATLVQPVGSPLSLECTVEGTSNPNLYWYRQAAGRGLQLLFYSVGIGQISSEVPQNLSASRPQDRQFILSSKKLLLSDSGFYLCAWSARDRGTEQYFGPGTRLTVT.

J is TRBJ2-7 and V is TRBV5-1; tentatively, D is TRBD2 (5 bases). Trimming removed 0 bases from V and 7 bases from J, with 26 bases in between. The CDR3 length is 18 residues. CDR1 is SGHRS and CDR2 is YFSETQ in the germline V gene. The CDR3 region is CASSLAGYSATRPGEQYF. The CDR3 region has the DNA TGCGCCAGCAGCTTGGCTGGGTACTCGGCCACACGCCCGGGGGAGCAGTACTTC. The whole variable domain, filled in from reference TRBV5-1 and TRBJ2-7, reads KAGVTQTPRYLIKTRGQQVTLSCSPISGHRSVSWYQQTPGQGLQFLFEYFSETQRNKGNFPGRFSGRQFSNSRSEMNVSTLELGDSALYLCASSLAGYSATRPGEQYFGPGTRLTVT.

The V and J genes are TRBV9 and TRBJ2-7; 9 bases map to TRBD1. V lost 4 bases, J lost 3 bases, and 5 bases stayed unmatched. CDR1 is SGDLS and CDR2 is YYNGEE in the germline V gene. The CDR3 spans 14 residues. DNA for the CDR3: TGTGCCAGCAGCATCACGGGACAGGGCTACGAGCAGTACTTC. It specifies CASSITGQGYEQYF.

The chain recombines TRBV19 with TRBJ1-2; no definite D call. Germline CDR1 LNHDA, CDR2 SQIVND (reference sequence). This CDR3 region has 16 residues. The ends were cut back, 7 bases at V and 4 bases at J, with 22 bases in the middle. The CDR3 DNA reads as TGTGCCAGTAATCCGATGGGAAGGCGAGAGGGCTATGGCTACACCTTC. This codes for CASNPMGRREGYGYTF.

This rearrangement joins TRBV6-1 to TRBJ2-7; D is possibly TRBD1 or TRBD2 (5 bases each). The germline V gene encodes CDR1 MNHNS and CDR2 SASEGT. Trimming cost V 4 bases and J 5 bases, with 15 bases left between them. The CDR3 contains 14 residues. CDR3 in amino acids: CASSGRAGLHEQYF. CDR3 nucleotides: TGTGCCAGCAGTGGGCGGGCAGGGCTCCACGAGCAGTACTTC.

On this clone itself: The sample holds other DNA sequences that translate to the same CDR3. The V gene is TRBV2, the J gene TRBJ1-5; a weak D match, TRBD1 (5 bases). The CDR3 loop spans 15 amino acids. V lost 3 bases, J lost 0 bases, and 9 bases lay in between. Germline lookup yields CDR1 SNHLY and CDR2 FYNNEI. The CDR3 here is CASSEGGYSNQPQHF. The DNA for the CDR3 is TGTGCCAGCAGTGAGGGGGGGTATAGCAATCAGCCCCAGCATTTT.

This chain joins TRBV5-1 and TRBJ1-2; the match to TRBD1 covers 8 bases. V dropped 3 bases and J dropped 8; count of bases not matched to a gene: 6. The germline gives CDR1 SGHRS, CDR2 YFSETQ. CDR3 length: 13 amino acids. In DNA form, the CDR3 reads TGCGCCAGCAGCTCCGGACAGGGTCCCGGCTACACCTTC. Translation: CASSSGQGPGYTF.

The rearrangement joins TRBV27 to TRBJ2-7, with 7 bases matching TRBD2. The CDR3 has 16 amino acids. After removal of 6 bases from V and 1 base from J, the junction contained 12 bases not matched to a gene. Germline CDR1 and CDR2: MNHEY and SMNVEV (reference sequence). The CDR3 sequence: CASRGGWRDGSYEQYF. CDR3 DNA sequence: TGTGCCAGCAGGGGGGGGTGGCGGGACGGATCCTACGAGCAGTACTTC.

V gene TRBV7-2 combines with J gene TRBJ2-2; 8 bases agree with TRBD1. CDR1 and CDR2 from the germline V gene are SGHTA and FQGNSA. Trimming removed 1 base from V and 5 bases from J; junction bases left unmatched: 9. There are 17 residues in the CDR3. CDR3 sequence reads: CASSLVWRTGNTGELFF. The CDR3 DNA is TGTGCCAGCAGCTTAGTGTGGCGGACAGGGAATACCGGGGAGCTGTTTTTT.

The CDR3 loop reads CASIAGGINQPQHF. The CDR3 region has the DNA TGTGCCAGCATTGCAGGGGGAATAAATCAGCCCCAGCATTTT. The J gene is TRBJ1-5, the V gene TRBV6-5; TRBD1 aligns across 7 bases. This CDR3 has 14 amino acids. Germline V gives CDR1 MNHEY, CDR2 SVGAGI. Trimming took 7 bases from V and 4 from J; bases not matched to a gene: 7.

The rearrangement uses TRBV7-3 and TRBJ2-2; no definite D call. The CDR3 is 17 residues long. The germline V gene encodes CDR1 SGHTA and CDR2 FQGTGA. The V gene lost 5 bases and the J gene lost 4 bases, with 20 bases spanning the gap. CDR3 amino acids: CASSPNGQALSTGELFF. The DNA for the CDR3 is TGTGCCAGCAGCCCTAACGGGCAGGCATTGAGCACCGGGGAGCTGTTTTTT.

This chain uses TRBV9 with TRBJ2-7; 7 bases are a match to TRBD2. The junction had 5 bases not matched to a gene; V was cut back by 0 bases and J by 2 bases. The CDR3 is 15 amino acids. Looked up from germline, CDR1 is SGDLS and CDR2 is YYNGEE. The CDR3 protein is CASSVEGGVTYEQYF. The CDR3 nucleotides read TGTGCCAGCAGCGTAGAGGGAGGGGTTACCTACGAGCAGTACTTC.

The chain combines TRBV6-5 with TRBJ1-3; TRBD1 matches at 7 bases. Looked up from germline, CDR1 is MNHEY and CDR2 is SVGAGI. J gave up 3 bases and V 6 bases, and 5 bases lay outside the gene matches. The CDR3 is 14 residues long. CDR3 in DNA: TGTGCCAGCAGCAAGACAGGGCTTGGAAACACCATATATTTT. Protein product: CASSKTGLGNTIYF.

The V and J genes are TRBV6-1 and TRBJ2-7; unclear D gene. The V and J ends lost 1 base and 4 bases respectively, with 8 bases between them. The germline CDR1 and CDR2 sequences are MNHNS and SASEGT. The CDR3 has 13 residues. CDR3 protein: CASSEELVYEQYF. The CDR3, as DNA: TGTGCCAGCAGTGAAGAATTGGTATACGAGCAGTACTTC.

The chain couples TRBV10-3 to TRBJ2-7; no firm D call. With 6 bases removed from V and 7 bases from J, the gap between germline ends came to 16 bases. Germline V gene sequence: CDR1 ENHRY, CDR2 SYGVKD. CDR3 length: 13 amino acids. The CDR3 reads CAISPRHLWEQYF. The DNA for the CDR3 is TGTGCCATCAGCCCCCGACACCTCTGGGAGCAGTACTTC.

This clone was found once. The V call is TRBV28, the J call TRBJ2-2, with 8 positions matching TRBD2. CDR1 and CDR2 (germline): MDHEN, SYDVKM. The junction had 20 bases not matched to a gene; V was cut back by 8 bases and J by 6 bases. The CDR3 spans 18 residues. The chain's CDR3 is CASLHRWSGRSRAGELFF. The CDR3 region has the DNA TGTGCCAGCCTCCACAGGTGGAGCGGGAGATCGAGAGCCGGGGAGCTGTTTTTT.

The chain is built from TRBV5-4 and TRBJ1-6; D perhaps matches TRBD1 (5 bases). The CDR3 consists of 15 residues. CDR1 is SGHNT, CDR2 YYREEE, per germline (reference sequence). V was shortened by 5 bases and J by 6 bases, with 15 bases between the two germline ends. The chain's CDR3 is CASRNGHGINSPLHF. CDR3 nucleotide sequence: TGTGCCAGCAGGAACGGACACGGAATTAATTCACCCCTCCACTTT.

The chain carries TRBV5-1 and TRBJ2-1, with D perhaps given as TRBD1 or TRBD2 (5 bases each). The CDR3 totals 16 residues. From germline, CDR1 is SGHRS and CDR2 YFSETQ. The V and J ends lost 4 bases and 6 bases respectively, with 20 bases between them. The CDR3 protein is CASSKTGTSGPNEQFF. Here the CDR3 DNA reads TGCGCCAGCAGCAAGACCGGGACCTCTGGGCCCAATGAGCAGTTCTTC.

The chain has TRBV6-5 and TRBJ2-1; possible D gene TRBD1, 5 bases. Per the germline V gene, CDR1 is MNHEY and CDR2 is SVGAGI. The V end was cut by 2 bases, the J end by 8 bases, with 16 bases between. The CDR3 covers 15 residues. This CDR3 reads CASSYRSGLQDEQFF. For the CDR3, the DNA is TGTGCCAGCAGTTACAGGTCAGGGCTGCAGGATGAGCAGTTCTTC.

As DNA, the CDR3 is TGTGCCAGCAGCCGGGGACAGGGGGTGAGGGAGCTGTTTTTT. Translating it yields CASSRGQGVRELFF. V is TRBV7-3 and J is TRBJ2-2; 11 bases fit TRBD1. The germline V gene encodes CDR1 SGHTA and CDR2 FQGTGA. J lost 9 bases, V lost 5 bases, and 5 bases had no gene match. The CDR3 runs to 14 residues.

The V and J genes are TRBV18 and TRBJ2-7; no firm D call. The CDR3 length is 15 residues. Germline-derived CDR1 and CDR2 are KGHSH and LQKENI. Trimming took off 3 bases at V and 0 bases at J, with 12 bases between the two ends. The chain's CDR3 is CASSPFRDTSYEQYF. The CDR3, as DNA: TGTGCCAGCTCACCCTTTAGAGATACCTCCTACGAGCAGTACTTC.

The chain couples TRBV7-9 to TRBJ1-2; 7 nucleotides line up with TRBD1. Germline V gives CDR1 SEHNR, CDR2 FQNEAQ (reference sequence). The J segment lost 7 bases and the V segment lost 5 bases, leaving 13 bases of the junction unmatched. The CDR3 extends over 15 amino acids. This chain's CDR3 is CASSPQSDREVGYTF. The CDR3 DNA sequence: TGTGCCAGCAGCCCACAAAGTGACAGGGAAGTTGGCTACACCTTC.

CDR3 sequence: CASNPGRIGELFF. For the CDR3, the DNA is TGTGCCAGCAACCCGGGTCGAATCGGGGAGCTGTTTTTT. J is TRBJ2-2 and V is TRBV7-9; D is unclear. V gave up 7 bases and J gave up 7 bases, with 13 bases separating them. Germline CDR1 and CDR2: SEHNR and FQNEAQ (reference sequence). The CDR3 has 13 amino acids.

This clone was observed a single time. The chain links TRBV19 to TRBJ1-1, with 7 bases that match TRBD1. Germline V gives CDR1 LNHDA, CDR2 SQIVND (reference sequence). CDR3 length: 17 amino acids. The V and J ends lost 5 bases and 3 bases, in that order; junction bases with no gene match: 15. The CDR3 DNA reads TGTGCCAGTAGTCTCCTCCAACTCAGGGGGAGGTACACTGAAGCTTTCTTT. It encodes CASSLLQLRGRYTEAFF.

The J gene is TRBJ2-7, the V gene TRBV25-1; 9 bases line up with TRBD1. Germline values: CDR1 MGHDK, CDR2 SYGVNS. The J segment lost 6 bases and the V segment lost 4 bases, leaving 7 bases of the junction unmatched. This CDR3 has 14 residues. The CDR3 DNA sequence: TGTGCCAGCAGTGCCCGGGACAGGGTTCCCGAGCAGTACTTC. Translation gives CASSARDRVPEQYF.

This rearrangement joins TRBV5-1 to TRBJ2-7; 12 positions match TRBD1. This CDR3 is built from 15 residues. V trimming: 6 bases; J trimming: 3 bases; junction bases outside the gene matches: 7. Germline V gene data show CDR1 as SGHRS and CDR2 as YFSETQ. CDR3 coding DNA: TGCGCCAGCAACGGGGGACAGGGGGCCCTCTACGAGCAGTACTTC. This codes for CASNGGQGALYEQYF.

The chain combines TRBV7-8 with TRBJ2-3, with 15 bases lining up with TRBD2. Losses at the gene ends were 2 bases for V and 5 bases for J; bases not matched to a gene: 2. There are 16 residues in the CDR3. CDR1 is SGHVS, CDR2 FQNEAQ, per germline. The CDR3 nucleotides are TGTGCCAGCAGCTTACAGGGACTAGCGGGAGGAGATACGCAGTATTTT. Translation gives CASSLQGLAGGDTQYF.

The count of this clone is one. The chain has TRBV7-9 and TRBJ1-5; possible D gene TRBD1, 5 bases. The CDR3 has 19 amino acids. From germline, CDR1 is SEHNR and CDR2 FQNEAQ (reference sequence). V was cut by 0 bases and J by 0 bases, with 18 bases left in between. CDR3 DNA sequence: TGTGCCAGCAGCTTAGCGGGGGGACTCTCCGCCCGTAGCAATCAGCCCCAGCATTTT. Translated: CASSLAGGLSARSNQPQHF.

This rearrangement joins TRBV7-2 to TRBJ1-4; the D is unclear. V was trimmed by 6 bases and J by 7 bases, leaving 12 bases between them. This CDR3 contains 13 residues. Germline lookup yields CDR1 SGHTA and CDR2 FQGNSA. The CDR3 nucleotides are TGTGCCAGCAGGGTCCACGGGATTGAAAAACTGTTTTTT. Translating it yields CASRVHGIEKLFF.

This rearrangement joins TRBV9 to TRBJ2-3; D is uncertain. This CDR3 has 14 residues. Germline values: CDR1 SGDLS, CDR2 YYNGEE. V was shortened by 0 bases and J by 1 base, with 6 bases between the two germline ends. The CDR3 protein is CASSVETGTDTQYF. The CDR3 bases are TGTGCCAGCAGCGTAGAGACTGGCACAGATACGCAGTATTTT.

As regards this clone: One end of the junction fails to match germline, which may point to a read error. The chain has TRBV6-6 and TRBJ2-1, with 7 bases matching TRBD2. This CDR3 has 15 residues. The germline CDR1 and CDR2 sequences are MNHNY and SVGAGI (reference sequence). The CDR3 bases are TGTGCCAGCAGTTACTGGGGGGGTGAACACAATGAACAGTTCTTC. This gives the protein CASSYWGGEHNEQFF.